The 20 T cell receptor beta chains below were found in one sample sequenced in a study of graft-versus-host responses after intestinal transplantation. Their antigen targets remain unknown. Here immunoSEQ multiplex PCR was the method, and the copy in TCRdb shows in-frame clones only, minus some. The table lists under 95,000 clones, around 90% of them singletons. Sequencing was performed on unstimulated CD4+ T cells sorted from spleen or lymph node cells, taken before transplant. Every receptor here comes from a human donor who was the organ donor for an intestinal transplant.

V is TRBV7-2 and J is TRBJ2-2; D unresolved. From germline, CDR1 is SGHTA and CDR2 FQGNSA. CDR3 length: 15 residues. The V and J ends lost 7 bases and 1 base respectively, with 13 bases between them. The DNA for the CDR3 is TGTGCCAGCACCCCCGGTCCGGGGAACACCGGGGAGCTGTTTTTT. This codes for CASTPGPGNTGELFF.

The chain couples TRBV10-3 to TRBJ1-1, with 10 positions matching TRBD1. The V gene end was trimmed by 7 bases and the J gene end by 3 bases; junction bases not matched to a gene: 5. This CDR3 region has 14 residues. Looked up from germline, CDR1 is ENHRY and CDR2 is SYGVKD. CDR3 region: CAITGGTGDTEAFF. CDR3 DNA sequence: TGTGCCATCACCGGAGGGACAGGGGACACTGAAGCTTTCTTT.

Note on this clone: Other DNA sequences in the sample encode the same CDR3. The chain is built from TRBV18 and TRBJ2-1, with 9 bases aligning to TRBD1. Germline trimming cut 3 bases from V and 9 bases from J; bases unmatched to any gene: 9. The CDR3 extends over 15 amino acids. CDR1 and CDR2 from the germline V gene are KGHSH and LQKENI. CDR3 residues: CASSPGTGSSLEQFF. The CDR3 coding sequence is TGTGCCAGCTCACCGGGGACAGGGTCTAGCCTTGAGCAGTTCTTC.

Concerning this clone: A junction end diverges from the germline sequence, so it may reflect a read error. This sequence joins TRBV7-7 and TRBJ2-1; tentative D call: TRBD2 (5 bases). Germline lookup yields CDR1 SSHAT and CDR2 FNYEAQ (reference sequence). This CDR3 contains 17 residues. This chain's CDR3 is CASSLLCGQSASNEQFF. The CDR3 DNA reads as TGTGCTAGCAGCTTACTCTGCGGGCAGTCCGCAAGCAATGAGCAGTTCTTC.

V is TRBV19 and J is TRBJ1-6; 7 bases are a match to TRBD1. CDR3 length: 13 residues. Trimming at V came to 8 bases and at J to 9 bases, leaving 7 bases not matched to a gene. Germline V gives CDR1 LNHDA, CDR2 SQIVND (reference sequence). CDR3 sequence: CASQGQAASPLHF. The CDR3 nucleotides are TGTGCCAGTCAAGGACAGGCGGCTTCACCCCTCCACTTT. Together with reference TRBV19 and TRBJ1-6, the CDR3 gives the full variable domain: DGGITQSPKYLFRKEGQNVTLSCEQNLNHDAMYWYRQDPGQGLRLIYYSQIVNDFQKGDIAEGYSVSREKKESFPLTVTSAQKNPTAFYLCASQGQAASPLHFGNGTRLTVT.

The rearrangement uses TRBV6-7 and TRBJ2-2; D might be TRBD1 (5 bases). TRBV6-7 qualifies as an ORF whose function is uncertain. CDR3 length: 23 amino acids. Trimming removed 6 bases from V and 0 bases from J, with 35 bases in between. CDR3 residues: CASRPGHLGFFSFLVANTGELFF. Here the CDR3 DNA reads TGTGCCAGCAGGCCCGGACACCTTGGATTTTTTTCCTTTTTGGTAGCGAACACCGGGGAGCTGTTTTTT.

The chain employs TRBV7-9 and TRBJ1-2; no definite D call. V lost 2 bases, J lost 2 bases, and 6 bases lay in between. This CDR3 spans 13 amino acids. CDR1 is SEHNR and CDR2 is FQNEAQ in the germline V gene (reference sequence). DNA for the CDR3: TGTGCCAGCAGCTTATGGCAAAACTATGGCTACACCTTC. Translating it yields CASSLWQNYGYTF.

The chain joins TRBV4-1 to TRBJ1-3; D is perhaps TRBD1 (6 bases). Germline assignment: CDR1 MGHRA and CDR2 YSYEKL. V was trimmed by 4 bases and J by 2 bases, leaving 15 bases between them. The CDR3 sequence is 16 residues long. This CDR3 is CASSPLSSGAGNTIYF. The CDR3 nucleotides read TGCGCCAGCAGCCCACTTTCGTCAGGGGCTGGAAACACCATATATTTT.

CDR3 sequence: CATSSPLAGPNEQFF. CDR3 coding DNA: TGTGCCACCAGCAGTCCGCTAGCGGGGCCCAATGAGCAGTTCTTC. The V call is TRBV15, the J call TRBJ2-1, with 9 bases matching TRBD2. The CDR3 extends over 15 amino acids. The germline V gene encodes CDR1 LNHNV and CDR2 YYDKDF (reference sequence). After removal of 3 bases from V and 6 bases from J, the junction contained 6 bases not matched to a gene.

This chain joins TRBV28 and TRBJ1-1, with TRBD1 matching 11 bases. Looked up from germline, CDR1 is MDHEN and CDR2 is SYDVKM. J was trimmed by 10 bases and V by 2 bases; bases with no gene match: 3. CDR3 size: 13 residues. For the CDR3, the DNA is TGTGCCAGCAGTTTAAGGACAGGGGGCCGAGCTTTCTTT. Translated, it gives CASSLRTGGRAFF.

The V and J genes are TRBV7-9 and TRBJ2-7, with D tentatively TRBD2 (7 bases). Per the germline V gene, CDR1 is SEHNR and CDR2 is FQNEAQ (reference sequence). CDR3 length equals 15 residues. Trimming removed 3 bases at V and 2 bases at J, with 14 bases between. The CDR3 here is CASSFGGGDPYEQYF. The CDR3 DNA sequence: TGTGCCAGCAGCTTCGGAGGGGGGGACCCCTACGAGCAGTACTTC. Looking up the rest from reference TRBV7-9 and TRBJ2-7 gives the full variable domain: DTGVSQNPRHKITKRGQNVTFRCDPISEHNRLYWYRQTLGQGPEFLTYFQNEAQLEKSRLLSDRFSAERPKGSFSTLEIQRTEQGDSAMYLCASSFGGGDPYEQYFGPGTRLTVT.

The rearrangement links TRBV19 to TRBJ2-5; possible D gene TRBD1, 6 bases. In germline, CDR1 is LNHDA, CDR2 SQIVND (reference sequence). This CDR3 spans 11 amino acids. V lost 5 bases, J lost 7 bases, and 8 bases lay in between. The CDR3 region is CASSEGGTQYF. The CDR3 region has the DNA TGTGCCAGTAGTGAAGGGGGGACCCAGTACTTC.

The chain carries TRBV10-1 and TRBJ1-2; no clear D gene. The V end lost 7 bases, the J end lost 2 bases, and 14 bases lay between the germline ends. The CDR3 is 14 residues long. Germline V gene data show CDR1 as WNHNN and CDR2 as SYGVQD (reference sequence). The CDR3 region has the DNA TGCGCCAGCACCGCGGTCAGTGTAAACTATGGCTACACCTTC. It encodes CASTAVSVNYGYTF.

The chain is built from TRBV28 and TRBJ1-1; D possibly corresponds to TRBD1 (6 bases). V lost 11 bases to trimming and J lost 1 base, with 14 bases between them. This CDR3 has 13 amino acids. Per the germline V gene, CDR1 is MDHEN and CDR2 is SYDVKM. CDR3: CAAAGQPNTEAFF. The CDR3 DNA reads as TGTGCCGCGGCTGGACAGCCGAACACTGAAGCTTTCTTT.

The CDR3 sequence is CASSPRDRTYEQYF. The CDR3, as DNA: TGTGCCAGCAGTCCCCGGGACAGGACCTACGAGCAGTACTTC. J is TRBJ2-7 and V is TRBV21-1; whether TRBD1, the table's D call, matches the DNA was not checked. TRBV21-1 has pseudogene status. The CDR3 is 14 amino acids.

Remarks on this clone: One end of the junction varies from germline; a read error may be responsible. This chain links TRBV5-1 with TRBJ1-2; D is unclear. Germline V gene sequence: CDR1 SGHRS, CDR2 YFSETQ. The CDR3 has 15 residues. The CDR3: CASGLGSGSIYGYTF. The DNA for the CDR3 is TGCGCCAGCGGCTTGGGTTCGGGGAGCATCTATGGCTACACCTTC.

This chain connects TRBV11-2 to TRBJ2-5; TRBD2 is a possible D gene (5 bases). Germline assignment: CDR1 SGHAT and CDR2 FQNNGV. This CDR3 is built from 16 residues. V lost 5 bases to trimming and J lost 1 base, with 17 bases between them. The CDR3: CASSTGPRRIQETQYF. The CDR3 DNA follows: TGTGCCAGCAGCACCGGACCGCGGAGGATCCAAGAGACCCAGTACTTC.

The sample holds a few counts of this clone. The chain has TRBV30 and TRBJ2-1, with 12 bases that match TRBD2. This CDR3 comprises 15 residues. Germline CDR1 reads GTSNPN; CDR2 reads SVGIG (reference sequence). The ends lost 2 bases at V and 8 bases at J; junction bases unmatched: 7. This chain's CDR3 is CAWSQGLAGMDEQFF. The CDR3, as DNA: TGTGCCTGGAGTCAAGGACTAGCGGGGATGGATGAGCAGTTCTTC.

V is TRBV27 and J is TRBJ1-4; D remains ambiguous. V lost 2 bases to trimming and J lost 1 base, with 8 bases between them. This CDR3 comprises 15 residues. CDR1 MNHEY and CDR2 SMNVEV come from the germline V gene (reference sequence). The CDR3 sequence: CASSLRGGTNEKLFF. The CDR3 DNA reads as TGTGCCAGCAGTTTACGGGGAGGAACTAATGAAAAACTGTTTTTT.

The chain uses TRBV29-1 and TRBJ2-5, with TRBD2 identical over 14 bases. The CDR3 covers 16 residues. Looked up from germline, CDR1 is SQVTM and CDR2 is ANQGSEA. The J segment lost 4 bases and the V segment lost 6 bases, leaving 10 bases of the junction unmatched. DNA for the CDR3: TGCAGCGTCCCCGGGACTAGCGGGGGCTCGGGAGAGACCCAGTACTTC. Translation: CSVPGTSGGSGETQYF. Filled out from reference TRBV29-1 and TRBJ2-5, the complete variable domain reads SAVISQKPSRDICQRGTSLTIQCQVDSQVTMMFWYRQQPGQSLTLIATANQGSEATYESGFVIDKFPISRPNLTFSTLTVSNMSPEDSSIYLCSVPGTSGGSGETQYFGPGTRLLVL.